The rows below give T cell receptor beta chains drawn from one sample of a study of beta chain features in type 1 diabetes. Only in-frame clones appear in the TCRdb table, and some are missing; sequencing was by immunoSEQ multiplex PCR. The table has 250,000 to 300,000 clones, roughly a quarter seen once. Input material: naive CD4+ T cells from blood. These receptors all come from a woman in her twenties or thirties with type 1 diabetes. The CDR3 runs from the conserved cysteine through the conserved F or W. The order of the fields is clone size, D gene, V gene, J gene, CDR3 DNA, CDR3 protein. A D gene is named only where the DNA matches it firmly. Clone size appears in some rows only: once, few, many, or a class for an expanded clone.

abundance: -; d_gene: -; v_gene: TRBV5-4; j_gene: TRBJ1-1; CDR3nt: TGTGCCAGCAGCTTGGCTACAGGGATGAACACTGAAGCTTTCTTT; CDR3aa: CASSLATGMNTEAFF
abundance: -; d_gene: TRBD2; v_gene: TRBV4-1; j_gene: TRBJ2-2; CDR3nt: TGCGCCAGCAGCCAGGGGGGACTAGCGGGAGAGGGGGAGCTGTTTTTT; CDR3aa: CASSQGGLAGEGELFF
abundance: few; d_gene: -; v_gene: TRBV2; j_gene: TRBJ1-1; CDR3nt: TGTGCCAGCCTCTCATTGACAGTAAACACTGAAGCTTTCTTT; CDR3aa: CASLSLTVNTEAFF
abundance: -; d_gene: TRBD2; v_gene: TRBV10-3; j_gene: TRBJ2-3; CDR3nt: TGTGCCATCAGTTCCGGGACTAGCGGCACAGATACGCAGTATTTT; CDR3aa: CAISSGTSGTDTQYF
abundance: -; d_gene: -; v_gene: TRBV29-1; j_gene: TRBJ2-5; CDR3nt: TGCAGCGGGGTGACAGACCAAGAGACCCAGTACTTC; CDR3aa: CSGVTDQETQYF
abundance: few; d_gene: -; v_gene: TRBV4-1; j_gene: TRBJ2-7; CDR3nt: TGCGCCAGCAGCCCCCAGCACCTCAGGGATAGGCGCGAGCAGTACTTC; CDR3aa: CASSPQHLRDRREQYF
abundance: few; d_gene: -; v_gene: TRBV9; j_gene: TRBJ2-1; CDR3nt: TGTGCCAGCAGCTCCCCTAGCGTCGAGCAGTTCTTC; CDR3aa: CASSSPSVEQFF
abundance: -; d_gene: -; v_gene: TRBV5-4; j_gene: TRBJ2-5; CDR3nt: TGTGCCAGCAGCTTTGACGGGAGCCAGAGGGAGACCCAGTACTTC; CDR3aa: CASSFDGSQRETQYF
abundance: -; d_gene: TRBD2; v_gene: TRBV4-2; j_gene: TRBJ2-1; CDR3nt: TGTGCCAGCAGCCAAGATATCAGCGGGAGGGTCTACAATGAGCAGTTCTTC; CDR3aa: CASSQDISGRVYNEQFF
abundance: -; d_gene: TRBD1; v_gene: TRBV18; j_gene: TRBJ2-1; CDR3nt: TGTGCCAGCTCACGCCGGGACAGGGGGCGAAATGAGCAGTTCTTC; CDR3aa: CASSRRDRGRNEQFF
abundance: -; d_gene: -; v_gene: TRBV7-6; j_gene: TRBJ1-2; CDR3nt: TGTGCCAGCAGCTTACTTGGCGGGGGGCTACAGTATGGCTACACCTTC; CDR3aa: CASSLLGGGLQYGYTF
abundance: -; d_gene: TRBD1; v_gene: TRBV30; j_gene: TRBJ2-7; CDR3nt: TGTGCCTGGAATCCGGGACAGCTTTACGAGCAGTACTTC; CDR3aa: CAWNPGQLYEQYF
abundance: -; d_gene: -; v_gene: TRBV9; j_gene: TRBJ1-1; CDR3nt: TGTGCCAGCAGCGTAGACGGAGGGTCCACTGAAGCTTTCTTT; CDR3aa: CASSVDGGSTEAFF
abundance: few; d_gene: TRBD2; v_gene: TRBV5-1; j_gene: TRBJ2-5; CDR3nt: TGCGCCAGCAGCTTGGGGACTAGCGGGACCCAAGAGACCCAGTACTTC; CDR3aa: CASSLGTSGTQETQYF
abundance: -; d_gene: -; v_gene: TRBV28; j_gene: TRBJ1-5; CDR3nt: TGTGCCAGCAGCCTTAGACTTAATCAGCCCCAGCATTTT; CDR3aa: CASSLRLNQPQHF